Presented here are 8 T cell receptor beta chains from one specimen sequenced in a study of blood T cell repertoires in COVID-19. Assay: immunoSEQ multiplex PCR; the TCRdb copy retains only in-frame clones and omits some. Of some 380,000 clones listed, roughly 86% are singletons. Specimen: PBMCs or T cells enriched from blood (not recorded which). The source of these receptors is a woman aged 40 to 49 with acute COVID-19.

Concerning this clone itself: Other DNA sequences in this sample translate to the same CDR3. The chain employs TRBV27 and TRBJ1-1; no definite D call. There are 13 residues in the CDR3. In germline, CDR1 is MNHEY, CDR2 SMNVEV (reference sequence). Trimming removed 3 bases at V and 4 bases at J, with 9 bases between. CDR3 bases: TGTGCCAGCAGTTTTCGAGAGGGCACTGAAGCTTTCTTT. Its translation: CASSFREGTEAFF.

The CDR3 reads CASKRGTANYGYTF. Written as DNA, the CDR3 is TGTGCCAGCAAGCGGGGGACGGCTAACTATGGCTACACCTTC. The V and J genes are TRBV11-2 and TRBJ1-2; possibly TRBD1 for D (5 bases). This CDR3 comprises 14 residues. V lost 7 bases, J lost 0 bases, and 12 bases lay in between. Germline CDR1 SGHAT, CDR2 FQNNGV.

This clone was seen once. The V gene is TRBV30, the J gene TRBJ2-1; weak D call: TRBD1 (5 bases). The CDR3 extends over 14 amino acids. The V and J ends lost 4 bases and 5 bases respectively, with 15 bases between them. CDR1 is GTSNPN, CDR2 SVGIG, per germline (reference sequence). As DNA, the CDR3 is TGTGCCTGGATTTCGAGACAGAAAGACAATGAGCAGTTCTTC. This translates into CAWISRQKDNEQFF.

This clone has a single count. The chain has TRBV30 and TRBJ1-5, with D tentatively TRBD1 (5 bases). V lost 5 bases and J 3 bases, leaving 17 bases between the germline ends. CDR3 size: 15 residues. The germline V gene encodes CDR1 GTSNPN and CDR2 SVGIG (reference sequence). This CDR3 reads CAWGTGGPHNQPQHF. For the CDR3, the DNA is TGTGCCTGGGGGACGGGAGGGCCACACAATCAGCCCCAGCATTTT.

V usage is TRBV7-6 and J usage is TRBJ2-2; 9 nucleotides match TRBD1. V gave up 4 bases and J gave up 10 bases; unmatched junction bases: 4. The CDR3 contains 13 residues. In germline, CDR1 is SGHVS, CDR2 FNYEAQ. The CDR3 loop reads CASSWDRVAELFF. The CDR3 nucleotides are TGTGCCAGCAGCTGGGACAGGGTTGCGGAGCTGTTTTTT.

V and J are TRBV3-1 (or the pseudogene TRBV3-2) and TRBJ2-2; 8 bases are a match to TRBD1. The junction had 5 bases not matched to a gene; V was cut back by 1 base and J by 10 bases. CDR1 and CDR2 from the germline V gene are LGHDT and YNNKEL (reference sequence). This CDR3 is built from 14 residues. CDR3 residues: CASSQGGQVAELFF. The CDR3 DNA reads TGTGCCAGCAGCCAAGGGGGACAGGTTGCGGAGCTGTTTTTT.

This chain joins TRBV11-3 and TRBJ2-2, with 9 bases lining up with TRBD1. The V gene end was trimmed by 1 base and the J gene end by 2 bases; junction bases not matched to a gene: 11. The CDR3 sequence is 19 residues long. In germline, CDR1 is SGHNT, CDR2 YENEEA. The chain's CDR3 is CASSLVAGLGQGNTGELFF. The CDR3 DNA reads as TGTGCCAGCAGCTTAGTTGCTGGGTTGGGACAGGGAAACACCGGGGAGCTGTTTTTT.

In its sample, this clone was seen a few times. The J gene is TRBJ1-1, the V gene TRBV30; a possible D gene is TRBD1 (5 bases). V gave up 0 bases and J gave up 4 bases, with 15 bases separating them. CDR1 is GTSNPN and CDR2 is SVGIG in the germline V gene (reference sequence). The CDR3 is made up of 15 amino acids. As DNA, the CDR3 is TGTGCCTGGAGTGTACACGGGACTGTAGGCACTGAAGCTTTCTTT. Its translation is CAWSVHGTVGTEAFF. The variable domain in full, with the rest retrieved from reference TRBV30 and TRBJ1-1, is SQTIHQWPATLVQPVGSPLSLECTVEGTSNPNLYWYRQAAGRGLQLLFYSVGIGQISSEVPQNLSASRPQDRQFILSSKKLLLSDSGFYLCAWSVHGTVGTEAFFGQGTRLTVV.